The next 17 T cell receptor beta chains were all read from a single sample in a study of beta chain features in type 1 diabetes. These TCRs are of unknown antigen specificity. Study findings and constraints: TCRB CDR3s from Type 1 diabetes patients were moderately but significantly shorter in all four CD4+ subsets.

Reverse transcription of all isolated RNA meant that expressed TCRB transcripts were sequenced. Only in-frame clones appear in the TCRdb table, and some are missing; sequencing was by immunoSEQ multiplex PCR. The sample lists about 650,000 clones, approximately 13% occurring once. The sample was naive CD4+ T cells from blood. All receptors derive from a young man with type 1 diabetes.

This clone was observed a handful of times. The rearrangement joins TRBV1 to TRBJ2-6; the table's D call of TRBD1 was not tested on the DNA. TRBV1 represents a pseudogene. The CDR3 extends over 17 amino acids. CDR3 DNA sequence: TGCACCAGCAGCCTCCGGGACAGGGCCCCTGGGGCCAACGTCCTGACTTTC. Translation: CTSSLRDRAPGANVLTF.

This clone has a handful of counts. J is TRBJ2-2 and V is TRBV5-1, with 11 bases identical to TRBD1. V gave up 0 bases and J gave up 6 bases; unmatched junction bases: 1. Germline-derived CDR1 and CDR2 are SGHRS and YFSETQ. This CDR3 contains 15 residues. CDR3 nucleotide sequence: TGCGCCAGCAGCTTGGGGACAGGGGGCCCCGGGGAGCTGTTTTTT. It specifies CASSLGTGGPGELFF.

The chain links TRBV28 to TRBJ2-2; 10 nucleotides agree with TRBD1. Germline-derived CDR1 and CDR2 are MDHEN and SYDVKM. The junction had 3 bases not matched to a gene; V was cut back by 10 bases and J by 1 base. The CDR3 sequence is 14 residues long. The CDR3 bases are TGTGCCACAGGGACAGGGGTGAACACCGGGGAGCTGTTTTTT. Translation gives CATGTGVNTGELFF. Looking up the rest from reference TRBV28 and TRBJ2-2 gives the full variable domain: DVKVTQSSRYLVKRTGEKVFLECVQDMDHENMFWYRQDPGLGLRLIYFSYDVKMKEKGDIPEGYSVSREKKERFSLILESASTNQTSMYLCATGTGVNTGELFFGEGSRLTVL.

This chain connects TRBV4-1 to TRBJ1-6; D is ambiguous. Germline-derived CDR1 and CDR2 are MGHRA and YSYEKL. V was trimmed by 1 base and J by 8 bases, leaving 21 bases between them. The CDR3 is 18 residues long. CDR3 DNA: TGCGCCAGCAGCCAAGCTGAAAGCATCGGTACACGGTATTCACCCCTCCACTTT. Translated: CASSQAESIGTRYSPLHF.

The chain carries TRBV19 and TRBJ2-2; D ambiguous. V lost 7 bases and J 6 bases, leaving 15 bases between the germline ends. The CDR3 length is 14 residues. The germline V gene encodes CDR1 LNHDA and CDR2 SQIVND (reference sequence). In DNA form, the CDR3 reads TGTGCCAGTACCCCACGGCCGAAGGCCGGGGAGCTGTTTTTT. Translated, it gives CASTPRPKAGELFF.

This clone was seen only a few times. This rearrangement joins TRBV11-3 to TRBJ1-2; D not resolved. There are 11 residues in the CDR3. Trimming cost V 4 bases and J 4 bases, with 4 bases left between them. Germline V gives CDR1 SGHNT, CDR2 YENEEA. Written as DNA, the CDR3 is TGTGCCAGCAGCTCGGTCTATGGCTACACCTTC. This encodes CASSSVYGYTF.

This clone occurred a few times. The chain employs TRBV7-9 and TRBJ2-5; D is uncertain. Per germline, CDR1 SEHNR and CDR2 FQNEAQ (reference sequence). The CDR3 loop spans 15 amino acids. V was clipped by 5 bases and J by 5 bases, with 18 bases between them. In nucleotides, the CDR3 is TGTGCCAGCAGCCCCTTGGTCTTCTCCTTGGAGACCCAGTACTTC. Translated, it gives CASSPLVFSLETQYF.

This clone was seen more than once but under ten times. The rearrangement uses TRBV6-5 and TRBJ1-6; D not resolved. Per the germline V gene, CDR1 is MNHEY and CDR2 is SVGAGI. There are 14 residues in the CDR3. V was shortened by 4 bases and J by 14 bases, with 18 bases between the two germline ends. CDR3 DNA sequence: TGTGCCAGCAGTTCGCCCCAATGGGAGACCACCCTCCACTTT. It yields the protein CASSSPQWETTLHF.

A few counts support this clone. The chain employs TRBV10-3 and TRBJ2-6, with D perhaps assigned TRBD1 or TRBD2 (5 bases each). V dropped 4 bases and J dropped 4 bases, with 8 bases sitting between them. Germline assignment: CDR1 ENHRY and CDR2 SYGVKD. This CDR3 region has 14 residues. The CDR3, as DNA: TGTGCCATCAGTGGGGGACCCGGGGCCAACGTCCTGACTTTC. It encodes CAISGGPGANVLTF.

This clone has only a few counts. The chain carries TRBV7-9 and TRBJ2-7, with D uncertain. CDR1 is SEHNR, CDR2 FQNEAQ, per germline (reference sequence). The CDR3 sequence is 15 residues long. Trimming removed 1 base from V and 2 bases from J, with 12 bases in between. CDR3: CASSLGRVTAYEQYF. The CDR3 nucleotides are TGTGCCAGCAGCTTAGGAAGAGTCACAGCCTACGAGCAGTACTTC.

The sample holds a few counts of this clone. This CDR3 is CASSGGQGAYGYTF. The CDR3 DNA sequence: TGTGCCAGCAGCGGCGGACAGGGAGCCTATGGCTACACCTTC. The chain employs TRBV7-2 and TRBJ1-2; 8 nucleotides line up with TRBD1. J was trimmed by 4 bases and V by 5 bases; bases with no gene match: 6. The CDR3 has 14 amino acids. The germline CDR1 and CDR2 sequences are SGHTA and FQGNSA.

On this clone itself: Other DNA sequences in the sample encode the same CDR3. This sequence joins TRBV29-1 and TRBJ2-3, with D possibly being TRBD1 (6 bases). Germline V lookup: CDR1 SQVTM, CDR2 ANQGSEA. The length of the CDR3 is 13 residues. V was trimmed by 5 bases and J by 5 bases, leaving 14 bases between them. The CDR3 DNA reads TGCAGCGTTCTGGGACAAGGGGGAGATACGCAGTATTTT. As protein: CSVLGQGGDTQYF.

The chain is built from TRBV4-1 and TRBJ2-3; possible D gene TRBD1, 5 bases. V lost 4 bases to trimming and J lost 0 bases, with 11 bases between them. Germline-derived CDR1 and CDR2 are MGHRA and YSYEKL. This CDR3 is 15 amino acids long. The CDR3 DNA is TGCGCCAGCAGCCTTGAAGGGGTGAGCACAGATACGCAGTATTTT. Translated: CASSLEGVSTDTQYF.

Points on this clone: At the DNA level, this CDR3 is encoded by other sequences in the same sample as well. The gene calls are TRBV30 and TRBJ1-5; D is ambiguous. This CDR3 region has 12 residues. Germline CDR1 reads GTSNPN; CDR2 reads SVGIG (reference sequence). V was trimmed by 1 base and J by 2 bases, leaving 3 bases between them. CDR3 bases: TGTGCCTGGAGTGGGCGCAATCAGCCCCAGCATTTT. This translates into CAWSGRNQPQHF.

In this sample, this clone turned up a few times. The V and J genes are TRBV9 and TRBJ2-1; 7 bases are a match to TRBD1. This CDR3 has 15 residues. V gave up 3 bases and J gave up 6 bases; unmatched junction bases: 9. CDR1 and CDR2 (germline): SGDLS, YYNGEE. The CDR3 DNA is TGTGCCAGCAGCGATAAGAGGGGGCACTCCAATGAGCAGTTCTTC. Residues: CASSDKRGHSNEQFF.

With respect to this clone: This sample includes further DNA sequences coding for the same CDR3. The chain links TRBV5-1 to TRBJ2-1; D assignment may be TRBD1 or TRBD2 (5 bases each). Germline assignment: CDR1 SGHRS and CDR2 YFSETQ. The CDR3 runs 15 residues. V lost 0 bases and J lost 0, with 7 bases in between. The CDR3, as DNA: TGCGCCAGCAGCTTGGGGGGGAGCTCCTACAATGAGCAGTTCTTC. As protein: CASSLGGSSYNEQFF.

In this sample, this clone turned up a few times. The V call is TRBV27, the J call TRBJ2-2, with TRBD1 identical over 7 bases. Germline values: CDR1 MNHEY, CDR2 SMNVEV (reference sequence). V lost 5 bases and J lost 4; bases outside the gene matches: 10. The CDR3 consists of 16 residues. The CDR3 nucleotides read TGTGCCAGCAGTCCCGACAGGGCGCCGGGCACCGGGGAGCTGTTTTTT. Its protein is CASSPDRAPGTGELFF.